This T cell receptor (beta chain) was sequenced during a study of T cell responses to AZD1222 COVID-19 vaccine. Points from the study as a whole: Spike-specific TCR repertoires showed rising breadth and depth after two AZD1222 doses. Unmutated variant regions reportedly attract nearly half of all spike-specific TCRs.

In the case of this clone: The target antigen is unknown.

The repertoire was sequenced with immunoSEQ multiplex PCR; TCRdb's copy has only in-frame clones and lacks some. The sample lists about 48,000 clones; over 75% were seen once. The source was peripheral blood, collected 28 days after the second AZD1222 dose. This receptor was identified in an adult who received the AZD1222 COVID-19 vaccine.

The DNA of the CDR3 is TGTGCCAGCAGCTTGGCGGGAGCCTCGTCTGGAAACATTCAGTACTTC. This encodes CASSLAGASSGNIQYF. The chain employs TRBV5-6 and TRBJ2-4, with D tentatively TRBD2 (6 bases). This CDR3 is built from 16 residues. Trimming shortened V by 0 bases and J by 6 bases, and 16 bases separated the two germline ends. Germline values: CDR1 SGHDT, CDR2 YYEEEE.